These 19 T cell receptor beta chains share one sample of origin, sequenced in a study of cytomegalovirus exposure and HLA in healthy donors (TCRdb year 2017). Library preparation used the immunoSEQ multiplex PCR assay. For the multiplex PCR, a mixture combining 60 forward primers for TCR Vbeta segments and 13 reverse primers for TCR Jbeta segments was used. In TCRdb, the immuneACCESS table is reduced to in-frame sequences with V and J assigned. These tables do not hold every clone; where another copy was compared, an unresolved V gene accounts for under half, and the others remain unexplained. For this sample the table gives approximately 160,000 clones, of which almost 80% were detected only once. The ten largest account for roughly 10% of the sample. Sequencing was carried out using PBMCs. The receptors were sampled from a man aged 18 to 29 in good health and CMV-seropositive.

The CDR3, as DNA: TGTGCCAGCAGCGCCGGGACAGGGTTCTTTCAAGAGACCCAGTACTTC. It translates to CASSAGTGFFQETQYF. The chain employs TRBV5-5 and TRBJ2-5; 9 nucleotides line up with TRBD1. The trim removed 4 bases at V and 2 bases at J, leaving 9 bases unmatched. This CDR3 comprises 16 residues. Germline lookup yields CDR1 SGHKS and CDR2 YYEKEE (reference sequence).

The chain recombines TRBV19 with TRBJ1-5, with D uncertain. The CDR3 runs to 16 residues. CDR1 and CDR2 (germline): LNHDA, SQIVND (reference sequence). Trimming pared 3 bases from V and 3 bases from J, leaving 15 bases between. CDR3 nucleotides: TGTGCCAGTAGTATGAAAAGTAGCGGCAACAATCAGCCCCAGCATTTT. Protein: CASSMKSSGNNQPQHF.

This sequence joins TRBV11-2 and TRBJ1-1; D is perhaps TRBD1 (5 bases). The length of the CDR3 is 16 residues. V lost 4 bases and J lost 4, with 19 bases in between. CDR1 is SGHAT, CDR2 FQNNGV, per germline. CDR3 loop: CASSSAGTLGGTEAFF. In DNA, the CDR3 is TGTGCCAGCAGCTCCGCCGGGACTCTCGGAGGCACTGAAGCTTTCTTT.

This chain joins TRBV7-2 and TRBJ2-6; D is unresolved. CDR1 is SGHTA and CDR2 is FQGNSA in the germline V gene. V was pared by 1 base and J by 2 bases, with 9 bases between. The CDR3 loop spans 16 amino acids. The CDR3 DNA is TGTGCCAGCAGCTTAGATTTGGCAGCTGGGGCCAACGTCCTGACTTTC. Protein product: CASSLDLAAGANVLTF. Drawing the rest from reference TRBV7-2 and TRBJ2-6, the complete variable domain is GAGVSQSPSNKVTEKGKDVELRCDPISGHTALYWYRQSLGQGLEFLIYFQGNSAPDKSGLPSDRFSAERTGGSVSTLTIQRTQQEDSAVYLCASSLDLAAGANVLTFGAGSRLTVL.

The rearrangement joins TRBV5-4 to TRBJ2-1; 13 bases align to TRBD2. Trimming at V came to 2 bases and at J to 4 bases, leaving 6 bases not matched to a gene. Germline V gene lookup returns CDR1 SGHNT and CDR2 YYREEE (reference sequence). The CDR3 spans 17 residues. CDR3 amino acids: CASSLIQLAGGYNEQFF. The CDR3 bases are TGTGCCAGCAGCTTAATACAACTAGCGGGAGGGTACAATGAGCAGTTCTTC.

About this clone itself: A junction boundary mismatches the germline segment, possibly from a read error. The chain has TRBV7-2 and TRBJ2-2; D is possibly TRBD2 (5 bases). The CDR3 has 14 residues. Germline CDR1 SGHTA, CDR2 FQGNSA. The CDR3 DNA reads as TGTGCCAGCAGTTTAGGACTCATTACCGGGGAGCTGTTTTTT. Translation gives CASSLGLITGELFF.

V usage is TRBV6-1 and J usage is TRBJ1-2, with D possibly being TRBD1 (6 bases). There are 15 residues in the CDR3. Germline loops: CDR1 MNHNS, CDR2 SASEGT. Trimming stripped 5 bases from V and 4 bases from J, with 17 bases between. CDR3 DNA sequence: TGTGCCAGCAGTCAAACGCGCAGGGGATTCTATGGCTACACCTTC. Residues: CASSQTRRGFYGYTF.

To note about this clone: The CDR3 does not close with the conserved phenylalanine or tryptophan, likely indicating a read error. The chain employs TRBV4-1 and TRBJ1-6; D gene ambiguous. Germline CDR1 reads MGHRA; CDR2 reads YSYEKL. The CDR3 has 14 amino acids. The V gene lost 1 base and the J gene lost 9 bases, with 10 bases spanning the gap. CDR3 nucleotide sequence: TGCGCCAGCAGCCAAGGTCAGGTGCTTTCACCCCTCCACCTT. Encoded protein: CASSQGQVLSPLHL.

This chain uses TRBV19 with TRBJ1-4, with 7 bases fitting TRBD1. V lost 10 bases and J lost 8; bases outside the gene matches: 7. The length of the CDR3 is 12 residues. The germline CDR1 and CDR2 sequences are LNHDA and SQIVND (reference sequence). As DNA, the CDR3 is TGTGCCACCACAGGGGCGGACGAAAAACTGTTTTTT. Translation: CATTGADEKLFF.

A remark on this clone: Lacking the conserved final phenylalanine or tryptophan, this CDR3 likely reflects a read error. This CDR3 is CASSRTTNSPLHL. Written as DNA, the CDR3 is TGTGCCAGTAGTAGGACTACCAATTCACCCCTCCACCTT. This chain connects TRBV19 to TRBJ1-6; D gene unclear. Trimming took off 4 bases at V and 7 bases at J, with 8 bases between the two ends. Per germline, CDR1 LNHDA and CDR2 SQIVND (reference sequence). The CDR3 contains 13 residues.

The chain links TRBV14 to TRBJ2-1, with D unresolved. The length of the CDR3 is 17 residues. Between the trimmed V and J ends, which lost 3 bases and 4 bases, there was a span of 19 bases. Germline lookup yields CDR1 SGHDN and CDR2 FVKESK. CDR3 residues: CASSQGPTVKMYNEQFF. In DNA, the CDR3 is TGTGCCAGCAGCCAGGGCCCGACGGTGAAAATGTACAATGAGCAGTTCTTC.

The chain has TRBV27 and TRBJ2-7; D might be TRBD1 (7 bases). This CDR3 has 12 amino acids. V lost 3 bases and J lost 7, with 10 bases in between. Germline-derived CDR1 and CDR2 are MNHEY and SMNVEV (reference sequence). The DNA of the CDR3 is TGTGCCAGCAGTTTCCCAGGGGGGGAGCAGTACTTC. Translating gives CASSFPGGEQYF.

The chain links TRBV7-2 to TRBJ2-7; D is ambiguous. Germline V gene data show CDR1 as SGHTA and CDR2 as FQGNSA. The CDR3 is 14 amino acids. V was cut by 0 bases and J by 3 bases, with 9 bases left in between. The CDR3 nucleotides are TGTGCCAGCAGCTTAGCGGAGTCCGTCTACGAGCAGTACTTC. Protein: CASSLAESVYEQYF.

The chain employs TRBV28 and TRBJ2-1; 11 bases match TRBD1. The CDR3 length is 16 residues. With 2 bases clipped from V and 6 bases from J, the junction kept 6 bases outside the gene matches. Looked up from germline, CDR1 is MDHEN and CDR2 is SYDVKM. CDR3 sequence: CASSLAGTGGFNEQFF. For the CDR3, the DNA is TGTGCCAGCAGTTTAGCCGGGACAGGGGGTTTCAATGAGCAGTTCTTC.

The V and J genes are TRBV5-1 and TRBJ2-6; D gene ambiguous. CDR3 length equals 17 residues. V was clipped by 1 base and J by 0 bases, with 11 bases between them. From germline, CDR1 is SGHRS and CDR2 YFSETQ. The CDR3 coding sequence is TGCGCCAGCAGCTTGTCCCTAACGGGCTCTGGGGCCAACGTCCTGACTTTC. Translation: CASSLSLTGSGANVLTF.

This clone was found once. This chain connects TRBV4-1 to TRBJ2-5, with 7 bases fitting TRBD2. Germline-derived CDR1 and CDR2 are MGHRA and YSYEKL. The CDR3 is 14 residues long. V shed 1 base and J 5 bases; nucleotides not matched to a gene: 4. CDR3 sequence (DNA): TGCGCCAGCAGCCAAGGGACTAGTTTGGAGACCCAGTACTTC. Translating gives CASSQGTSLETQYF.

The CDR3 here is CASSFGRANTEAFF. The DNA of the CDR3 is TGTGCCAGCAGTTTTGGCAGGGCGAACACTGAAGCTTTCTTT. The chain recombines TRBV28 with TRBJ1-1; weak D call: TRBD1 (5 bases). Trimming removed 3 bases at V and 1 base at J, with 9 bases between. There are 14 residues in the CDR3. CDR1 and CDR2 (germline): MDHEN, SYDVKM.

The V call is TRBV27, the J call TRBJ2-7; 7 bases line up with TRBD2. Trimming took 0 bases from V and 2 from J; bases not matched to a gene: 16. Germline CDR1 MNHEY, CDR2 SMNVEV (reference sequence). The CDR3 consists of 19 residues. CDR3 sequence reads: CASSLSGTWGGQDPYEQYF. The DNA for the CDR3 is TGTGCCAGCAGTTTATCGGGGACTTGGGGAGGGCAGGATCCCTACGAGCAGTACTTC.

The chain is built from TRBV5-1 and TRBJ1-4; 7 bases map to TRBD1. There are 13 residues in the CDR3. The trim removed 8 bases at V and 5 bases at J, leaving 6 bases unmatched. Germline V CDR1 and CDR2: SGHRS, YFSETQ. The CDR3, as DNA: TGCGCCAGTAGGACAGGAGGAAATGAAAAACTGTTTTTT. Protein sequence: CASRTGGNEKLFF.